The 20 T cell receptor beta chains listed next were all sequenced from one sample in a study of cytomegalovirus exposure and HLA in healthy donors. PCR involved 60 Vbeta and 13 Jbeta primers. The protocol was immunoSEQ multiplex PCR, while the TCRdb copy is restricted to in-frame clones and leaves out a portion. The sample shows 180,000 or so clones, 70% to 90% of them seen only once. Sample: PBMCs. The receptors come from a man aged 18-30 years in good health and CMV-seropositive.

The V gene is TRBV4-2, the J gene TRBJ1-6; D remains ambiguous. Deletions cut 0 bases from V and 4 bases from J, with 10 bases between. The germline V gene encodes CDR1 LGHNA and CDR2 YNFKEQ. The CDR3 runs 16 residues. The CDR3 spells CASSQDISLYNSPLHF. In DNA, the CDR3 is TGTGCCAGCAGCCAAGATATTTCACTGTATAATTCACCCCTCCACTTT.

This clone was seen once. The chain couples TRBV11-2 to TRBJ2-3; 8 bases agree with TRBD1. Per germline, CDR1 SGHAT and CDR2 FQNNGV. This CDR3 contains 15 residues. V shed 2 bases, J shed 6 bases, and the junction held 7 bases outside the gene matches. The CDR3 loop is CASSLNQGAWDTQYF. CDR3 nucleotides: TGTGCCAGCAGCTTAAACCAGGGGGCTTGGGATACGCAGTATTTT.

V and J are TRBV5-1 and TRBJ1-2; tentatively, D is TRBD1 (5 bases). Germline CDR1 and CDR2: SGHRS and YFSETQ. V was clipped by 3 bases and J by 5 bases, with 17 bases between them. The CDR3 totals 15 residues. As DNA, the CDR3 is TGCGCCAGCAGCTCCTCCGGTGGAGGGGTATATGGCTACACCTTC. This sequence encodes CASSSSGGGVYGYTF.

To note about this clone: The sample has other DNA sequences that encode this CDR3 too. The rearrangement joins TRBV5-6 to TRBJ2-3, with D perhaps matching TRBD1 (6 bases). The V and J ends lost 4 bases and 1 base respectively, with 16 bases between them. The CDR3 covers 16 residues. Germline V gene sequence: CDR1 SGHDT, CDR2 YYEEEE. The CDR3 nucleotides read TGTGCCAGCAGCGGTGAACAGGGTGGGGGCACAGATACGCAGTATTTT. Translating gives CASSGEQGGGTDTQYF.

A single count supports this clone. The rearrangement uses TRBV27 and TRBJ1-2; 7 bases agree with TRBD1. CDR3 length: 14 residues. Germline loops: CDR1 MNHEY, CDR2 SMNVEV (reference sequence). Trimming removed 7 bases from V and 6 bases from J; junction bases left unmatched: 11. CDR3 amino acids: CASTETGNEDGYTF. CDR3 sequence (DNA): TGTGCCAGCACCGAGACAGGGAATGAGGATGGCTACACCTTC.

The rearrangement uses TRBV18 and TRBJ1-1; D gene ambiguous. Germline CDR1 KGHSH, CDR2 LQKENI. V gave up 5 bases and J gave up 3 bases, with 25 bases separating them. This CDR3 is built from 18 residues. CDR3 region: CASSSIRPRERLDTEAFF. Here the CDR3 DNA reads TGTGCCAGCTCATCCATTAGACCCCGGGAACGGTTGGACACTGAAGCTTTCTTT.

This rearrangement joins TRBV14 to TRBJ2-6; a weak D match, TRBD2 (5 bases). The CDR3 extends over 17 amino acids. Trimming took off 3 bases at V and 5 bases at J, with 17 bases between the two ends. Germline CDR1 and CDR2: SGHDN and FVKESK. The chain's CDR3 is CASSQSSRTLWANVLTF. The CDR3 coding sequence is TGTGCCAGCAGCCAGAGTTCTCGGACTCTGTGGGCCAACGTCCTGACTTTC.

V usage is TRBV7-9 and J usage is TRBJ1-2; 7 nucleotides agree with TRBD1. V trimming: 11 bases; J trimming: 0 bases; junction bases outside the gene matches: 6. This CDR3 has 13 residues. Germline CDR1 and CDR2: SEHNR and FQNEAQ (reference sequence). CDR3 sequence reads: CAAGTAPNYGYTF. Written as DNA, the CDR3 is TGTGCCGCGGGGACAGCTCCTAACTATGGCTACACCTTC.

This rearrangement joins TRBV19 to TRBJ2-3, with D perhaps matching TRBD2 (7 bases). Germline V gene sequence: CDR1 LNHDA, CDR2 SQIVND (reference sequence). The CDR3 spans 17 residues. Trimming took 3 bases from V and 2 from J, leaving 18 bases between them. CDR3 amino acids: CASSIAGADFITDTQYF. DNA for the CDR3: TGTGCCAGTAGTATTGCGGGGGCCGACTTCATCACAGATACGCAGTATTTT.

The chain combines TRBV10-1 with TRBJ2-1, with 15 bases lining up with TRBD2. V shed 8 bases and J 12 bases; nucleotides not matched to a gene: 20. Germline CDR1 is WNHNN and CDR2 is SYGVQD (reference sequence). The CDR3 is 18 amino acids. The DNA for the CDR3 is TGCGCCAGCTTATCCGACAGATCATCGGGACTAGCGGGGGGACGGCAGTTCTTC. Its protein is CASLSDRSSGLAGGRQFF.

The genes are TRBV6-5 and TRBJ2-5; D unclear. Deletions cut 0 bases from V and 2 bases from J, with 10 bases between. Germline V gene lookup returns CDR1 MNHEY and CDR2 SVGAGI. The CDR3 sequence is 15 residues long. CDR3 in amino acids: CASSYSTDGQETQYF. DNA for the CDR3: TGTGCCAGCAGTTACTCCACAGACGGTCAAGAGACCCAGTACTTC.

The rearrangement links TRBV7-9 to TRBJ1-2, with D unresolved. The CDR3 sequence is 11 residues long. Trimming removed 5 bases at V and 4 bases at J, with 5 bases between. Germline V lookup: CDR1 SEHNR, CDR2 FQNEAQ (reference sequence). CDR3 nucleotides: TGTGCCAGCAGCCCCTCCTATGGCTACACCTTC. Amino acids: CASSPSYGYTF.

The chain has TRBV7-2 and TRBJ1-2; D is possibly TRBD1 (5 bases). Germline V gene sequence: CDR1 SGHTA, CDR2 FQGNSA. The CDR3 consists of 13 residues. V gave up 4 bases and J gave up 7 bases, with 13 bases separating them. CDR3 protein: CASSSGDFFGYTF. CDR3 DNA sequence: TGTGCCAGCAGCTCTGGGGACTTCTTTGGCTACACCTTC.

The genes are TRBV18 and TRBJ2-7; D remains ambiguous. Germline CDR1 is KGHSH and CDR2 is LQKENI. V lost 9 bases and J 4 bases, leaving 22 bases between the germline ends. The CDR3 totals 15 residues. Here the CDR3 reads CASFYKQKAAYEQYF. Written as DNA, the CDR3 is TGTGCCAGTTTTTACAAGCAGAAGGCGGCATACGAGCAGTACTTC.

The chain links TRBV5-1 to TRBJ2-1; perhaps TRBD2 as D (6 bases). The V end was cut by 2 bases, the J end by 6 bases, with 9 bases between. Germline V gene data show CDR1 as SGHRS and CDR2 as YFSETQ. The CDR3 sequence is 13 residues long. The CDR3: CASSFLGGNEQFF. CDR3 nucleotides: TGCGCCAGCAGCTTCTTGGGGGGCAATGAGCAGTTCTTC.

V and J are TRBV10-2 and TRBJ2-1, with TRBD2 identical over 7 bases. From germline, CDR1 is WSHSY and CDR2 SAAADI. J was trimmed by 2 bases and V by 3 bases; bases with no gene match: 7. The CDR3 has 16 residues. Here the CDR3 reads CASSDLGGVPYNEQFF. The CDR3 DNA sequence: TGCGCCAGCAGTGATTTGGGGGGGGTTCCCTACAATGAGCAGTTCTTC.

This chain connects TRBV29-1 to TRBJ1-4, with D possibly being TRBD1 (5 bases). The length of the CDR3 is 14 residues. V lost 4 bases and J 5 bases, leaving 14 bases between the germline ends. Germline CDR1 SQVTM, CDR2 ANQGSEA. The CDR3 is CSVAPAGRNEKLFF. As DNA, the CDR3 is TGCAGCGTTGCCCCAGCGGGACGAAATGAAAAACTGTTTTTT.

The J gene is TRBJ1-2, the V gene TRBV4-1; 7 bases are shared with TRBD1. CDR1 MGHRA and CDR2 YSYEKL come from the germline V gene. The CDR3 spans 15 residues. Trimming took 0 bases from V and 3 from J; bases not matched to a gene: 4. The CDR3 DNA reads TGCGCCAGCAGCCAAGAGGCCAGGGGGGACTATGGCTACACCTTC. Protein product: CASSQEARGDYGYTF.

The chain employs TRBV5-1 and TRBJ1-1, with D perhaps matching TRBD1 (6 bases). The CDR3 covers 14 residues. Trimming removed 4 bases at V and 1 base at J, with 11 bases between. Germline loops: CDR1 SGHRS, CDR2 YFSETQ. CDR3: CASSATTGNTEAFF. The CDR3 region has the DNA TGCGCCAGCAGCGCTACGACAGGGAACACTGAAGCTTTCTTT.

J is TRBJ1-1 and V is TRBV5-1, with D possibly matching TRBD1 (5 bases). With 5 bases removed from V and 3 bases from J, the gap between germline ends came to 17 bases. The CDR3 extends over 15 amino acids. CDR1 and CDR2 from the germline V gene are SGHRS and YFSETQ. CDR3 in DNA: TGCGCCAGCAGTATGGAGGGGCGAAGGGACACTGAAGCTTTCTTT. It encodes CASSMEGRRDTEAFF.